This is a list of T cell receptor beta chains from one sample in a study of B cell selection in AIRE deficiency. Libraries were prepared by immunoSEQ multiplex PCR; TCRdb keeps only in-frame clonotypes and omits some of them. The table lists about 27,000 clones, roughly 96% of them singletons. Material for sequencing was CD4+CD127+ conventional T cells sorted from PBMCs. The origin of the receptors is a human donor in good health. Each CDR3 is given with its conserved first and last residue. Each record gives: J gene, clone size, D gene, V gene, CDR3 length, CDR3 protein, CDR3 DNA. A D gene is named only where the DNA matches it firmly. Part of the rows lack a size; the others show once, few, many or a class for expanded clones.

J: TRBJ2-5; size: .; D: TRBD2; V: TRBV9; length: 15; CDR3: CASSARLARQETQYF; DNA: TGTGCCAGCAGCGCCAGACTAGCGCGACAAGAGACCCAGTACTTC
J: TRBJ1-2; size: .; D: TRBD1; V: TRBV6-6; length: 14; CDR3: CASSSYRGDYGYTF; DNA: TGTGCCAGCAGTTCTTACAGGGGGGACTATGGCTACACCTTC
J: TRBJ1-5; size: .; D: TRBD1; V: TRBV2; length: 16; CDR3: CASSEDGTGYDQPQHF; DNA: TGTGCCAGCAGTGAAGACGGGACAGGGTACGATCAGCCCCAGCATTTT
J: TRBJ2-3; size: .; D: .; V: TRBV29-1; length: 14; CDR3: CSVDSPQGTDTQYF; DNA: TGCAGCGTTGACTCTCCCCAAGGGACAGATACGCAGTATTTT
J: TRBJ2-1; size: .; D: .; V: TRBV6-4; length: 14; CDR3: CASSQNEGGNEQFF; DNA: TGTGCCAGCAGCCAAAACGAAGGGGGGAATGAGCAGTTCTTC
J: TRBJ2-7; size: .; D: .; V: TRBV7-8; length: 11; CDR3: CASSPNYEQYF; DNA: TGTGCCAGCAGCCCGAACTACGAGCAGTACTTC
J: TRBJ2-7; size: few; D: .; V: TRBV27; length: 13; CDR3: CASRRSGSYEQYF; DNA: TGTGCCAGCCGGCGGAGCGGCTCCTACGAGCAGTACTTC
J: TRBJ2-5; size: .; D: .; V: TRBV11-2; length: 14; CDR3: CASSLDRGLETQYF; DNA: TGTGCCAGCAGCTTAGACAGGGGATTGGAGACCCAGTACTTC
J: TRBJ2-7; size: .; D: TRBD2; V: TRBV18; length: 15; CDR3: CASSPVLAGGYEQYF; DNA: TGTGCCAGCTCACCCGTACTAGCGGGGGGCTACGAGCAGTACTTC
J: TRBJ2-1; size: .; D: .; V: TRBV20-1; length: 11; CDR3: CSARGDVDLFF; DNA: TGCAGTGCTAGAGGGGACGTAGACCTATTCTTC
J: TRBJ1-3; size: .; D: .; V: TRBV27; length: 18; CDR3: CASNKKVPSGRDGNTIYF; DNA: TGTGCCAGCAATAAAAAGGTGCCCTCCGGAAGGGATGGAAACACCATATATTTT
J: TRBJ1-1; size: .; D: .; V: TRBV29-1; length: 13; CDR3: CSVPGFMNTEAFF; DNA: TGCAGCGTGCCAGGGTTCATGAACACTGAAGCTTTCTTT
J: TRBJ1-1; size: .; D: TRBD1; V: TRBV18; length: 14; CDR3: CASSPERTGVGAFF; DNA: TGTGCCAGCTCACCAGAGAGGACAGGAGTTGGGGCTTTCTTT
J: TRBJ2-7; size: .; D: TRBD1; V: TRBV7-6; length: 14; CDR3: CASSSGTGPYEQYF; DNA: TGTGCCAGCAGCTCCGGGACAGGGCCCTACGAGCAGTACTTC
J: TRBJ2-7; size: .; D: TRBD2; V: TRBV27; length: 15; CDR3: CASSSVAGGIYEQYF; DNA: TGTGCCAGCAGTTCGGTAGCGGGAGGGATTTACGAGCAGTACTTC
J: TRBJ2-6; size: .; D: .; V: TRBV6-1; length: 15; CDR3: CASSAPPSGANVLTF; DNA: TGTGCCAGCAGTGCTCCACCCTCTGGGGCCAACGTCCTGACTTTC
J: TRBJ2-1; size: .; D: TRBD2; V: TRBV6-5; length: 15; CDR3: CASSSGTSGRAEQFF; DNA: TGTGCCAGCAGTTCCGGGACTAGCGGGAGGGCTGAGCAGTTCTTC
J: TRBJ2-1; size: .; D: TRBD2; V: TRBV5-1; length: 15; CDR3: CASSLLGLAGTEQFF; DNA: TGCGCCAGCAGCTTGCTGGGACTAGCGGGTACCGAGCAGTTCTTC
J: TRBJ2-7; size: .; D: TRBD1; V: TRBV10-3; length: 13; CDR3: CAISGTGAYEQYF; DNA: TGTGCCATCAGCGGGACAGGTGCCTACGAGCAGTACTTC
J: TRBJ1-2; size: .; D: .; V: TRBV6-5; length: 15; CDR3: CASSYSETANYGYTF; DNA: TGTGCCAGCAGTTACTCCGAGACAGCTAACTATGGCTACACCTTC
J: TRBJ1-3; size: .; D: .; V: TRBV7-9; length: 15; CDR3: CASSPSPGSGNTIYF; DNA: TGTGCCAGCAGCCCAAGCCCTGGCTCTGGAAACACCATATATTTT
J: TRBJ1-1; size: .; D: .; V: TRBV23-1; length: 15; CDR3: CASSQKKSTNTEAFF; DNA: TGCGCCAGCAGTCAAAAGAAGAGTACGAACACTGAAGCTTTCTTT
J: TRBJ2-7; size: .; D: TRBD2; V: TRBV11-3; length: 14; CDR3: CASSSTSGPYEQYF; DNA: TGTGCCAGCAGCTCGACTAGCGGTCCCTACGAGCAGTACTTC
J: TRBJ2-7; size: few; D: .; V: TRBV7-2; length: 13; CDR3: CASSPKGAFEQYF; DNA: TGTGCCAGCAGCCCAAAAGGCGCCTTCGAGCAGTACTTC
J: TRBJ2-5; size: .; D: TRBD1; V: TRBV5-4; length: 16; CDR3: CASSSASDRGQETQYF; DNA: TGTGCCAGCAGCTCCGCTTCGGACAGGGGCCAAGAGACCCAGTACTTC
J: TRBJ2-1; size: .; D: .; V: TRBV11-3; length: 13; CDR3: CASSLDGLNEQFF; DNA: TGTGCCAGCAGCTTAGATGGACTAAATGAGCAGTTCTTC
J: TRBJ2-2; size: once; D: TRBD2; V: TRBV7-7; length: 15; CDR3: CASSLREGNTGELFF; DNA: TGTGCCAGCAGCTTACGGGAGGGGAACACCGGGGAGCTGTTTTTT
J: TRBJ2-1; size: .; D: TRBD2; V: TRBV7-2; length: 16; CDR3: CASSAQGTSFVNEQFF; DNA: TGTGCCAGCAGCGCCCAGGGGACTAGCTTCGTCAATGAGCAGTTCTTC
J: TRBJ2-3; size: .; D: .; V: TRBV19; length: 16; CDR3: CASSIRAGLWGDTQYF; DNA: TGTGCCAGTAGTATTAGGGCAGGCCTTTGGGGAGATACGCAGTATTTT
J: TRBJ1-1; size: .; D: .; V: TRBV14; length: 13; CDR3: CASSQERGVRAFF; DNA: TGTGCCAGCAGCCAAGAACGAGGGGTCCGAGCTTTCTTT
J: TRBJ1-3; size: .; D: TRBD1; V: TRBV2; length: 15; CDR3: CATRKGQGTGNTIYF; DNA: TGTGCCACCAGAAAGGGACAGGGCACTGGAAACACCATATATTTT
J: TRBJ1-1; size: .; D: .; V: TRBV6-9; length: 15; CDR3: CASSYSNRVVTEAFF; DNA: TGTGCCAGCAGTTACTCGAACAGGGTTGTCACTGAAGCTTTCTTT
J: TRBJ2-7; size: .; D: .; V: TRBV2; length: 15; CDR3: CASSEGQALRYEQYF; DNA: TGTGCCAGCAGTGAAGGACAGGCCCTCAGGTACGAGCAGTACTTC
J: TRBJ2-2; size: .; D: .; V: TRBV2; length: 14; CDR3: CASSMGSNTGELFF; DNA: TGTGCCAGCAGTATGGGTTCGAACACCGGGGAGCTGTTTTTT
J: TRBJ2-6; size: few; D: TRBD2; V: TRBV15; length: 17; CDR3: CATRGTSGRAGANVLTF; DNA: TGTGCCACCAGGGGGACTAGCGGGAGGGCGGGGGCCAACGTCCTGACTTTC
J: TRBJ1-3; size: .; D: .; V: TRBV9; length: 12; CDR3: CASSLPGNTIYF; DNA: TGTGCCAGCAGCTTGCCAGGAAACACCATATATTTT
J: TRBJ1-1; size: .; D: .; V: TRBV7-2; length: 13; CDR3: CTPWAGVNTEAFF; DNA: TGTACACCCTGGGCAGGAGTTAACACTGAAGCTTTCTTT
J: TRBJ1-3; size: .; D: .; V: TRBV9; length: 15; CDR3: CASSVGWGSGNTIYF; DNA: TGTGCCAGCAGCGTAGGATGGGGCTCTGGAAACACCATATATTTT
J: TRBJ1-2; size: few; D: .; V: TRBV2; length: 12; CDR3: CASSRSGSGYTF; DNA: TGTGCCAGCAGTAGATCGGGGAGCGGCTACACCTTC
J: TRBJ2-3; size: few; D: TRBD1; V: TRBV7-6; length: 17; CDR3: CASDRGTGGYSTDTQYF; DNA: TGTGCCAGCGACCGGGGGACAGGGGGCTACAGCACAGATACGCAGTATTTT
J: TRBJ1-5; size: .; D: .; V: TRBV6-5; length: 14; CDR3: CASSLRQANQPQHF; DNA: TGTGCCAGCAGTTTAAGACAGGCGAATCAGCCCCAGCATTTT
J: TRBJ2-7; size: few; D: .; V: TRBV5-1; length: 15; CDR3: CASSLRQRSSYEQYF; DNA: TGCGCCAGCAGCTTACGACAGAGAAGCTCCTACGAGCAGTACTTC
J: TRBJ1-1; size: .; D: .; V: TRBV7-9; length: 15; CDR3: CASSPRLRGSSEAFF; DNA: TGTGCCAGCAGCCCCCGACTTCGTGGGTCGAGTGAAGCTTTCTTT
J: TRBJ2-1; size: .; D: TRBD2; V: TRBV25-1; length: 14; CDR3: CASSGGGSYNEQFF; DNA: TGTGCCAGCAGTGGGGGGGGCTCCTACAATGAGCAGTTCTTC
J: TRBJ1-1; size: .; D: .; V: TRBV6-5; length: 11; CDR3: CASSPGLKAFF; DNA: TGTGCCAGCAGCCCCGGGTTGAAAGCTTTCTTT
J: TRBJ1-1; size: .; D: .; V: TRBV5-4; length: 15; CDR3: CASSLDLRGGTEAFF; DNA: TGTGCCAGCAGCTTGGACCTCAGGGGTGGCACTGAAGCTTTCTTT
J: TRBJ2-7; size: .; D: TRBD2; V: TRBV9; length: 15; CDR3: CASSVTAGDTYEQYF; DNA: TGTGCCAGCAGCGTAACAGCGGGAGATACCTACGAGCAGTACTTC
J: TRBJ2-7; size: .; D: .; V: TRBV19; length: 14; CDR3: CASSQGQGRGEQYF; DNA: TGTGCCAGTAGCCAGGGGCAGGGACGGGGCGAGCAGTACTTC
J: TRBJ1-1; size: .; D: .; V: TRBV5-8; length: 15; CDR3: CASSLVGAGNTEAFF; DNA: TGTGCCAGCAGCTTGGTGGGCGCAGGCAACACTGAAGCTTTCTTT
J: TRBJ1-6; size: .; D: .; V: TRBV7-2; length: 12; CDR3: CASSPYNSPLHF; DNA: TGTGCCAGCAGCCCCTATAATTCACCCCTCCACTTT
J: TRBJ1-6; size: .; D: .; V: TRBV19; length: 15; CDR3: CASNVDRPSNSPLHF; DNA: TGTGCCAGTAATGTGGATCGTCCCTCTAATTCACCCCTCCACTTT
J: TRBJ1-1; size: .; D: .; V: TRBV11-2; length: 16; CDR3: CASSLGRWAGNTEAFF; DNA: TGTGCCAGCAGCTTAGGGAGGTGGGCGGGGAACACTGAAGCTTTCTTT
J: TRBJ2-7; size: .; D: .; V: TRBV12-5; length: 15; CDR3: CASGPPVGSGLEQYF; DNA: TGTGCTAGTGGTCCACCTGTGGGGTCCGGGCTTGAGCAGTACTTC
J: TRBJ1-2; size: .; D: .; V: TRBV5-4; length: 14; CDR3: CASSLPRTDHGYTF; DNA: TGTGCCAGCAGCTTGCCACGGACAGATCATGGCTACACCTTC
J: TRBJ1-1; size: .; D: TRBD1; V: TRBV5-1; length: 15; CDR3: CASSLSGGRGTEAFF; DNA: TGCGCCAGCAGCTTATCAGGGGGGCGGGGCACTGAAGCTTTCTTT
J: TRBJ2-7; size: .; D: .; V: TRBV10-3; length: 11; CDR3: CAISESFEQYF; DNA: TGTGCCATCAGTGAGTCATTCGAGCAGTACTTC
J: TRBJ1-5; size: once; D: TRBD1; V: TRBV19; length: 18; CDR3: CASSIRQGFWASNQPQHF; DNA: TGTGCCAGTAGTATTCGACAGGGGTTCTGGGCTAGCAATCAGCCCCAGCATTTT
J: TRBJ1-3; size: .; D: TRBD1; V: TRBV18; length: 16; CDR3: CASSPGQGGAGNTIYF; DNA: TGTGCCAGCTCACCGGGACAGGGAGGGGCTGGAAACACCATATATTTT